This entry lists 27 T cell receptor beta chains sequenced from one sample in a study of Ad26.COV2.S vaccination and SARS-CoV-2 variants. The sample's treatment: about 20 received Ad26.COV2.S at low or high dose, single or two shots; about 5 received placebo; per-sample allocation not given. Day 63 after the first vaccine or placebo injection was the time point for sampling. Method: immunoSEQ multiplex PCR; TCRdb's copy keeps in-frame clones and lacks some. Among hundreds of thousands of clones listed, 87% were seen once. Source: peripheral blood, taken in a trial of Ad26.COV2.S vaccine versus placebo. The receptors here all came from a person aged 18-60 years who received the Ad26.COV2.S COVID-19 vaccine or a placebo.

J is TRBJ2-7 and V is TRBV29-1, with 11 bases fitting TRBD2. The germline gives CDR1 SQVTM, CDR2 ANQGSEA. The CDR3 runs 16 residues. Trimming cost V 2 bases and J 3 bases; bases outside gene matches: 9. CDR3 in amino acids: CSVELTGLAENYEQYF. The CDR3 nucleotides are TGCAGCGTTGAACTAACGGGACTAGCGGAAAACTACGAGCAGTACTTC.

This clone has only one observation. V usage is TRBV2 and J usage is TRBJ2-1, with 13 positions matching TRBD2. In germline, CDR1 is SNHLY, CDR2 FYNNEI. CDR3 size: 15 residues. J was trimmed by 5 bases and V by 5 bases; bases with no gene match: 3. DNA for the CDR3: TGTGCCAGCAGTCCCACTAGCGGGAGGGACAATGAGCAGTTCTTC. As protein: CASSPTSGRDNEQFF.

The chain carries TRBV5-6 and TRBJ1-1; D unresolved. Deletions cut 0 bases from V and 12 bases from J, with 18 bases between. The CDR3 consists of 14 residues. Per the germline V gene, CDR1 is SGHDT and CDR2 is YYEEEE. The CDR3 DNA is TGTGCCAGCAGCTTGGTTCCGGGTATAGGGTCCCCTTTCTTT. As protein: CASSLVPGIGSPFF.

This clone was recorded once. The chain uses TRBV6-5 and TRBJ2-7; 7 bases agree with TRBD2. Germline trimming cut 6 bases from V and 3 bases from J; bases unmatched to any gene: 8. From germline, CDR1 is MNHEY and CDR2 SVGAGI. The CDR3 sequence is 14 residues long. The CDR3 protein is CASSRLASFYEQYF. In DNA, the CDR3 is TGTGCCAGCAGCCGACTAGCCTCCTTCTACGAGCAGTACTTC.

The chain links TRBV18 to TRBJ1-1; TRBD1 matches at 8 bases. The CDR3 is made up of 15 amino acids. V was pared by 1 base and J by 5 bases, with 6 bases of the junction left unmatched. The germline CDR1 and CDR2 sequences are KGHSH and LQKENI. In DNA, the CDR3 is TGTGCCAGCTCACCACTAACAGGGGGTGGAACTGAAGCTTTCTTT. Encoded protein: CASSPLTGGGTEAFF.

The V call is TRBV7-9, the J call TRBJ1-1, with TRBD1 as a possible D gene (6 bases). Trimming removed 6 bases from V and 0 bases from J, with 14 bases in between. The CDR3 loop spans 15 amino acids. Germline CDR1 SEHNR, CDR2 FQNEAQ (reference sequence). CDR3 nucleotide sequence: TGTGCCAGCAGACCAACGGGGGGCCTGAACACTGAAGCTTTCTTT. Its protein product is CASRPTGGLNTEAFF. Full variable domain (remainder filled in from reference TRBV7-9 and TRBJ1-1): DTGVSQNPRHKITKRGQNVTFRCDPISEHNRLYWYRQTLGQGPEFLTYFQNEAQLEKSRLLSDRFSAERPKGSFSTLEIQRTEQGDSAMYLCASRPTGGLNTEAFFGQGTRLTVV.

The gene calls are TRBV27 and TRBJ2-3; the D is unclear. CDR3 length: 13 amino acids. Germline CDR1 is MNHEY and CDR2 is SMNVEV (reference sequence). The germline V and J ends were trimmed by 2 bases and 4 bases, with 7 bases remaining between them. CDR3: CASSLRRADTQYF. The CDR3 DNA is TGTGCCAGCAGTTTACGCAGAGCAGATACGCAGTATTTT.

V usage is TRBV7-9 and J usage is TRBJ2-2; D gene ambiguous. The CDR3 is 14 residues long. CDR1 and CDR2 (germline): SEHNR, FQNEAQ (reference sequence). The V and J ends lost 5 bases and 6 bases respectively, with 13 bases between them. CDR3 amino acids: CASSPPLRAGELFF. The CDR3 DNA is TGTGCCAGCAGCCCGCCCCTCCGCGCCGGGGAGCTGTTTTTT.

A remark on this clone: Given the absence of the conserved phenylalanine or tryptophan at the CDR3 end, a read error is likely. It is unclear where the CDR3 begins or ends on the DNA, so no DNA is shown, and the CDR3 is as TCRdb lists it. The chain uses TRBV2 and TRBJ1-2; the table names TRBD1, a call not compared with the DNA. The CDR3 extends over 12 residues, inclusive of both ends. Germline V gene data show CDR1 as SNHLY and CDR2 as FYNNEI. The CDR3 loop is CASSEALLGTGI.

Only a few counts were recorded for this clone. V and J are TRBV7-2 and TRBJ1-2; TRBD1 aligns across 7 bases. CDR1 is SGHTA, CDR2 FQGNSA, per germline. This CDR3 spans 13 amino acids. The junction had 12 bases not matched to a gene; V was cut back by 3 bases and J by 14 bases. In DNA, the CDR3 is TGTGCCAGCAGCTTGCCGGGACAGTACGGCTTGACCTTC. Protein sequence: CASSLPGQYGLTF.

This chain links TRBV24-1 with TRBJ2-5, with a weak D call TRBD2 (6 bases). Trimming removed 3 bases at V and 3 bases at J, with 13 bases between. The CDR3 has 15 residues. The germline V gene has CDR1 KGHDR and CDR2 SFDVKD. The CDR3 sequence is CATSDGTSTKETQYF. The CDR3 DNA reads TGTGCCACCAGTGATGGGACTTCTACTAAAGAGACCCAGTACTTC.

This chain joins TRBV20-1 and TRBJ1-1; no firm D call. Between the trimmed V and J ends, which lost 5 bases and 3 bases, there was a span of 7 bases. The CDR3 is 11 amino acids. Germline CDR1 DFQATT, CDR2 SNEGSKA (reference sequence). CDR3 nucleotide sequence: TGCAGTGCTTCCACGTACACTGAAGCTTTCTTT. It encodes CSASTYTEAFF.

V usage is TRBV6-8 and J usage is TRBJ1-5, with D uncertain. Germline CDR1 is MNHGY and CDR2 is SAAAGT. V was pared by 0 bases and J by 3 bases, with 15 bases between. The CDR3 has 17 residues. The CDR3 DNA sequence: TGTGCCAGCAGTTACTCGAGGAACCTGCGGGACAATCAGCCCCAGCATTTT. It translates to CASSYSRNLRDNQPQHF.

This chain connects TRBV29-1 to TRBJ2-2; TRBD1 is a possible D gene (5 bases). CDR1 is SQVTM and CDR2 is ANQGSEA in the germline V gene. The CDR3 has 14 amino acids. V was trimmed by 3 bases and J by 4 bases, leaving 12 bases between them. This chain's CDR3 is CSVDGQGSTGELFF. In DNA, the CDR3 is TGCAGCGTTGATGGTCAGGGTAGCACCGGGGAGCTGTTTTTT.

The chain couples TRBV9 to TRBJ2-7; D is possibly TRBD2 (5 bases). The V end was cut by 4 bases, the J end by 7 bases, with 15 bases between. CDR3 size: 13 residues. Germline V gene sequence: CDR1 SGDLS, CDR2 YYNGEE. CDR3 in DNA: TGTGCCAGCAGCCCGCAAGACCGGAGGGAGCAGTACTTC. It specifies CASSPQDRREQYF.

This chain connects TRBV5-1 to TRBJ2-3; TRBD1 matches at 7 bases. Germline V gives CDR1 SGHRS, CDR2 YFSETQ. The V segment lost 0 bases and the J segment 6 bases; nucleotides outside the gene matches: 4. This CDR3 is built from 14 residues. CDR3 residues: CASSLEGAVDTQYF. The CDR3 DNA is TGCGCCAGCAGCTTGGAGGGGGCCGTGGATACGCAGTATTTT. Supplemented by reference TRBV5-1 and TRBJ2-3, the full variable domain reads KAGVTQTPRYLIKTRGQQVTLSCSPISGHRSVSWYQQTPGQGLQFLFEYFSETQRNKGNFPGRFSGRQFSNSRSEMNVSTLELGDSALYLCASSLEGAVDTQYFGPGTRLTVL.

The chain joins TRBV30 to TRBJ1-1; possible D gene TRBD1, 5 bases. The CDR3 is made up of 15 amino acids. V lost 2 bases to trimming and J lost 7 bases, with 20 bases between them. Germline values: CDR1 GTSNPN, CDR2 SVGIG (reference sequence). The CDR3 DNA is TGTGCCTGGAGTCAAGCCCCGGGGACTCTGGATGAAGCTTTCTTT. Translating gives CAWSQAPGTLDEAFF. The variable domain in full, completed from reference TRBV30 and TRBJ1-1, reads SQTIHQWPATLVQPVGSPLSLECTVEGTSNPNLYWYRQAAGRGLQLLFYSVGIGQISSEVPQNLSASRPQDRQFILSSKKLLLSDSGFYLCAWSQAPGTLDEAFFGQGTRLTVV.

CDR3 sequence reads: CASGLLASGSYEQFF. In DNA, the CDR3 is TGTGCTAGTGGTTTACTGGCTAGCGGGAGCTATGAGCAGTTCTTC. The chain couples TRBV12-5 to TRBJ2-1; 10 bases match TRBD2. Germline V gives CDR1 LGHNT, CDR2 FRNRAP. J was trimmed by 8 bases and V by 3 bases; bases with no gene match: 7. The CDR3 is 15 amino acids.

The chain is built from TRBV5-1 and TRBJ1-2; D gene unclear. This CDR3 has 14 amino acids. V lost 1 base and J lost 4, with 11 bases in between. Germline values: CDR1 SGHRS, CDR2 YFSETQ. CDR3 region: CASSLLPEGYGYTF. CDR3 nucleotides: TGCGCCAGCAGCTTGTTACCCGAGGGCTATGGCTACACCTTC.

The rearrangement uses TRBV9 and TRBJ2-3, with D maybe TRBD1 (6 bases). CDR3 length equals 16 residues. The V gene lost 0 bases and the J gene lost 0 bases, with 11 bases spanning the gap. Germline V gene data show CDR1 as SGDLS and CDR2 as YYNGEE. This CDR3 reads CASSVGATGSTDTQYF. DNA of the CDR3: TGTGCCAGCAGCGTAGGAGCTACAGGGAGCACAGATACGCAGTATTTT.

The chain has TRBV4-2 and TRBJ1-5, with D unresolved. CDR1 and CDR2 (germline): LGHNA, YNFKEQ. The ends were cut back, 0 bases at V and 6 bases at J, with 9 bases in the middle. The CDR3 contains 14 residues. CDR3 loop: CASSQDPGSQPQHF. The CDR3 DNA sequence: TGTGCCAGCAGCCAAGATCCAGGAAGTCAGCCCCAGCATTTT.

The CDR3 DNA reads TGTGCCAGCAGTTCACGAACAGAAAACACCGGGGAGCTGTTTTTT. Amino acids: CASSSRTENTGELFF. The chain uses TRBV6-5 and TRBJ2-2; the D is unclear. The length of the CDR3 is 15 residues. The ends were cut back, 4 bases at V and 2 bases at J, with 11 bases in the middle. Germline V gives CDR1 MNHEY, CDR2 SVGAGI.

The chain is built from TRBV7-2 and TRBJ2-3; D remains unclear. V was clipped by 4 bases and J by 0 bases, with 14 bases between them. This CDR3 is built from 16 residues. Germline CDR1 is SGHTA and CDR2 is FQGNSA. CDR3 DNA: TGTGCCAGCAGCTCAAGACTCGCGGCTAGCACAGATACGCAGTATTTT. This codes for CASSSRLAASTDTQYF.

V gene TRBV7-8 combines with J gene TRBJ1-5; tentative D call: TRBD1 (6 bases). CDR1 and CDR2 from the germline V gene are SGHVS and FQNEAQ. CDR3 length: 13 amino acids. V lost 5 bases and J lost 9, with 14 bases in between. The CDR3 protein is CASSPQGSRPQHF. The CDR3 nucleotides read TGTGCCAGCAGCCCACAGGGAAGCCGGCCCCAGCATTTT.

DNA of the CDR3: TGCGCCAGCAGTGAGTCCTGCCGTAGGGGGTTTAGTCAGCCCCAGCATTTT. Protein sequence: CASSESCRRGFSQPQHF. The genes are TRBV10-1 and TRBJ1-5, with D tentatively TRBD1 (6 bases). Germline CDR1 reads WNHNN; CDR2 reads SYGVQD (reference sequence). The CDR3 runs 17 residues. Trimming cost V 0 bases and J 6 bases, with 18 bases left between them.

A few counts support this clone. In DNA, the CDR3 is TGTGCCAGTAGTATACAGGGGACTAGCTCCTACGAGCAGTACTTC. This sequence encodes CASSIQGTSSYEQYF. This chain uses TRBV19 with TRBJ2-7, with 8 bases aligning to TRBD2. CDR3 length: 15 amino acids. J was trimmed by 0 bases and V by 2 bases; bases with no gene match: 3. Germline V gene sequence: CDR1 LNHDA, CDR2 SQIVND (reference sequence).

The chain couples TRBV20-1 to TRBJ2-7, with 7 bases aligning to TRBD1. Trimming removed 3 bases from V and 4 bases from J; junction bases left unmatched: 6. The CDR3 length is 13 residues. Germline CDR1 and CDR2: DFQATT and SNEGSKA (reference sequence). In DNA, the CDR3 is TGCAGTGCTAGTCAGACAGGGACGTACGAGCAGTACTTC. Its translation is CSASQTGTYEQYF.